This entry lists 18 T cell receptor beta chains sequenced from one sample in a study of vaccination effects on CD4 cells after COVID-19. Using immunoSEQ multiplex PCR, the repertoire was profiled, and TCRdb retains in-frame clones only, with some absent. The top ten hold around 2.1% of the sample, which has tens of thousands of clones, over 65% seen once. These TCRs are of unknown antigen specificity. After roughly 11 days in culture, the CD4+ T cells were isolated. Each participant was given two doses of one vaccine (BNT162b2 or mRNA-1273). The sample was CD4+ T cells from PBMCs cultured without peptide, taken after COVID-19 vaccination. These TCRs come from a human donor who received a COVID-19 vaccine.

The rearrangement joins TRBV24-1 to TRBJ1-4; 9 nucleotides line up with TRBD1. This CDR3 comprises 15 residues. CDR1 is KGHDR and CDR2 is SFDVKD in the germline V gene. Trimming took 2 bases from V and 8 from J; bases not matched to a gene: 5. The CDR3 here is CATSDSQGASEKLFF. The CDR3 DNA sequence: TGTGCCACCAGTGATTCACAGGGGGCAAGCGAAAAACTGTTTTTT.

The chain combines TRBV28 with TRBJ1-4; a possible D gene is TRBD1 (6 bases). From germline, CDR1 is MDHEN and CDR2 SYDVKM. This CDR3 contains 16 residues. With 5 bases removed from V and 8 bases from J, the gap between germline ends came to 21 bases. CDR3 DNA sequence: TGTGCCAGCAGTGCCCCCGGGGGGCAGGGCCTAGAAAAACTGTTTTTT. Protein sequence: CASSAPGGQGLEKLFF.

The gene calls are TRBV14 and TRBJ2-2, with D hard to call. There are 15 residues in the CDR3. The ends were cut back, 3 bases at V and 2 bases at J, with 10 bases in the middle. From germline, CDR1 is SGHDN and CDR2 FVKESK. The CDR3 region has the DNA TGTGCCAGCAGCCATAGTAGGCTTAACACCGGGGAGCTGTTTTTT. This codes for CASSHSRLNTGELFF.

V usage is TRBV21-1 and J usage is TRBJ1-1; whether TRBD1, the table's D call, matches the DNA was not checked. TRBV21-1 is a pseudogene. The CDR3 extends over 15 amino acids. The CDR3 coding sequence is TGTGCCAGCAGCGTCCACCAGGGAAGGAACACTGAAGCTTTCTTT. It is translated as CASSVHQGRNTEAFF.

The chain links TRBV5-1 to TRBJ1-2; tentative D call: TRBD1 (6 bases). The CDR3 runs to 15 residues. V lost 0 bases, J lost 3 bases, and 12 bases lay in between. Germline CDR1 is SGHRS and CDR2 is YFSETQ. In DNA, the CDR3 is TGCGCCAGCAGCTTGGGGCTAGGGGGAGACTATGGCTACACCTTC. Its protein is CASSLGLGGDYGYTF.

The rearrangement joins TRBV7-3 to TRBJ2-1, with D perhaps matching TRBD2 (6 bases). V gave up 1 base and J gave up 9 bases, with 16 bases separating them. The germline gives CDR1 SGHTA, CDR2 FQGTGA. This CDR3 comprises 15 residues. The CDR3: CASSLNVFSGGEQFF. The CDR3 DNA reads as TGTGCCAGCAGCTTAAACGTGTTCTCCGGGGGTGAGCAGTTCTTC.

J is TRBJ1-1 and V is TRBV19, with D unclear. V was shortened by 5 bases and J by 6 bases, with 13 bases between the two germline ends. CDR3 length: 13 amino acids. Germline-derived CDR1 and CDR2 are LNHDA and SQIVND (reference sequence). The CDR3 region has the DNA TGTGCCAGTAGTCAATTCTATGGGGCTGAAGCTTTCTTT. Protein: CASSQFYGAEAFF.

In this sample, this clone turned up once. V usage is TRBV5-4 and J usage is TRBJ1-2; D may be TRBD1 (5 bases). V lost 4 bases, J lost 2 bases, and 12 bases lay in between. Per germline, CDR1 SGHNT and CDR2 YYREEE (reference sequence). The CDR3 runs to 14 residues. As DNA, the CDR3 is TGTGCCAGCAGCACCCTGACAGCAAACTATGGCTACACCTTC. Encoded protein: CASSTLTANYGYTF.

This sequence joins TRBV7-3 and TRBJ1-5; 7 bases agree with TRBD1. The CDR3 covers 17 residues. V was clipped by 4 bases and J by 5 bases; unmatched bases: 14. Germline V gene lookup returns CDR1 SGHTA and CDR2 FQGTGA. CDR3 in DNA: TGTGCCAGCAGCTCCCAATATCGAGACAGGGTTTATCAGCCCCAGCATTTT. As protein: CASSSQYRDRVYQPQHF.

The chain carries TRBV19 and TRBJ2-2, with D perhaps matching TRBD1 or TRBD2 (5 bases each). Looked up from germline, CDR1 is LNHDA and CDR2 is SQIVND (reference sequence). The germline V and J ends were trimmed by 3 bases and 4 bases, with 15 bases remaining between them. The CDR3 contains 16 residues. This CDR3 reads CASSITWGSATGELFF. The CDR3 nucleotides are TGTGCCAGTAGTATTACTTGGGGGTCGGCCACCGGGGAGCTGTTTTTT.

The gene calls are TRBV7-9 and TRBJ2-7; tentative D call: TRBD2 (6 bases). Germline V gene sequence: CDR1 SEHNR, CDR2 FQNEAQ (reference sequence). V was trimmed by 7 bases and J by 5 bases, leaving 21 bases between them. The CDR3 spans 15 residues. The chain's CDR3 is CASTLGGHKGDEQYV. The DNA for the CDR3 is TGTGCCAGCACCTTGGGAGGTCACAAAGGGGACGAGCAGTACGTC.

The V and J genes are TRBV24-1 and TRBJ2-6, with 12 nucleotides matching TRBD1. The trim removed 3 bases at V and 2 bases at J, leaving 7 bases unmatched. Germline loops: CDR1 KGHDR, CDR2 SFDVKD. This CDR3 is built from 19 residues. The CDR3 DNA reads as TGTGCCACCAGTGATCACCCGGGACAGGGGGCGGCTGGGGCCAACGTCCTGACTTTC. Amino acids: CATSDHPGQGAAGANVLTF.

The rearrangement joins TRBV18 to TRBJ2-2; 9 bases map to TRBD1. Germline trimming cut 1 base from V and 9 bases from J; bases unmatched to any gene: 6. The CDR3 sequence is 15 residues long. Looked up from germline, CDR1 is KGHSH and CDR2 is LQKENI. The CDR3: CASSPRTGVGRELFF. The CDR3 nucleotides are TGTGCCAGCTCACCACGGACAGGGGTTGGTCGGGAGCTGTTTTTT.

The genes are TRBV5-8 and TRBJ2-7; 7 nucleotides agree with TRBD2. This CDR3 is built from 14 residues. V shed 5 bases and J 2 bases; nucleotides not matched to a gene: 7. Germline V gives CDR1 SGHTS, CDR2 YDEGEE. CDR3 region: CASRKPGTTYEQYV. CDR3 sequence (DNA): TGTGCCAGCAGAAAGCCTGGGACTACCTACGAGCAGTACGTC.

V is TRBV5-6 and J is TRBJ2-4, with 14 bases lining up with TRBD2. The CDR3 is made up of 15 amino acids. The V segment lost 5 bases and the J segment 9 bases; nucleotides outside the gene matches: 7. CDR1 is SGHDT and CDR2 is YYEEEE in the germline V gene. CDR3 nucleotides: TGTGCCAGCAGTTCGGGACTAGCGGGGGTTGGCATTCAGTACTTC. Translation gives CASSSGLAGVGIQYF.

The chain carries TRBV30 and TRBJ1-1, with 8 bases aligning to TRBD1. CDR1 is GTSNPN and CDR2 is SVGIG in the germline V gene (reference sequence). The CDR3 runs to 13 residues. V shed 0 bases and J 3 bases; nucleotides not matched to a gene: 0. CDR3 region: CAWSVQGDTEAFF. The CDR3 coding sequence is TGTGCCTGGAGTGTACAGGGGGACACTGAAGCTTTCTTT. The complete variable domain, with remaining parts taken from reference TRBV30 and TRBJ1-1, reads SQTIHQWPATLVQPVGSPLSLECTVEGTSNPNLYWYRQAAGRGLQLLFYSVGIGQISSEVPQNLSASRPQDRQFILSSKKLLLSDSGFYLCAWSVQGDTEAFFGQGTRLTVV.

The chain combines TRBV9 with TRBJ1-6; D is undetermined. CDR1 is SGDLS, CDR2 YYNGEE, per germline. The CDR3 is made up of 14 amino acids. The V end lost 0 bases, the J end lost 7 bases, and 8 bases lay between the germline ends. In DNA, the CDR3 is TGTGCCAGCAGCGTAGCCGGGCCCAATTCACCCCTCCACTTT. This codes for CASSVAGPNSPLHF.

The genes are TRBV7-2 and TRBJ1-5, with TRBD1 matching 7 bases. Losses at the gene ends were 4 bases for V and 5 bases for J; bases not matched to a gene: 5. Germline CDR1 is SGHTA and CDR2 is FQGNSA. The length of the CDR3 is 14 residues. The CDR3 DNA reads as TGTGCCAGCAGCTCGCAGGGGGGAGATCAGCCCCAGCATTTT. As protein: CASSSQGGDQPQHF.